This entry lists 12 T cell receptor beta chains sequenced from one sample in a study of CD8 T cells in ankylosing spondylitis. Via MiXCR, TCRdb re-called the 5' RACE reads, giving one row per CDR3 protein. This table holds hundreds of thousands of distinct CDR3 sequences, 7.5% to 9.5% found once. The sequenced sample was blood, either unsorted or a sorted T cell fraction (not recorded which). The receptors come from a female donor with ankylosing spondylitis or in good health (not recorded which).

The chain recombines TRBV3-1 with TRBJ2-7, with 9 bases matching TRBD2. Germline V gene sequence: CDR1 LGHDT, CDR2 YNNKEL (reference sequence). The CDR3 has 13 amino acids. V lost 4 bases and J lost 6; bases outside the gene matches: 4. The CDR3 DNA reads TGTGCCAGCAGCCGAGTAGCGGGAGTCGAGCAGTACTTC. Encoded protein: CASSRVAGVEQYF.

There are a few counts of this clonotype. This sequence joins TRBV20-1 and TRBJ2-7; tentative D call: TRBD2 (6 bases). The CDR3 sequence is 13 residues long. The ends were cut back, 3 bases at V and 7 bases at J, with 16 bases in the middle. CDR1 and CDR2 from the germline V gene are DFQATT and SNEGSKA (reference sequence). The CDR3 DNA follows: TGCAGTGCTAGGGAGGGCCTAGTGGGGGAGCAGTACTTC. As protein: CSAREGLVGEQYF.

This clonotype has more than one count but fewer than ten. The CDR3 nucleotides are TGTGCCAGCAGCTTCGGGACTAGCGTGGGGACCCAGTACTTC. It translates to CASSFGTSVGTQYF. The genes are TRBV7-2 and TRBJ2-5; TRBD2 matches at 10 bases. The CDR3 covers 14 residues. In germline, CDR1 is SGHTA, CDR2 FQGNSA. The V segment lost 3 bases and the J segment 7 bases; nucleotides outside the gene matches: 5.

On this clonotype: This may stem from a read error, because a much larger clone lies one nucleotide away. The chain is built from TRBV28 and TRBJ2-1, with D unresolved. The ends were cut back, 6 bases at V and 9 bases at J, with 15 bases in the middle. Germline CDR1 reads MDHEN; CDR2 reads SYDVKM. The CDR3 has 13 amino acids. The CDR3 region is CASRRDVGAEQFF. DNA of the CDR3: TGTGCCAGCAGACGAGACGTGGGCGCTGAGCAGTTCTTC.

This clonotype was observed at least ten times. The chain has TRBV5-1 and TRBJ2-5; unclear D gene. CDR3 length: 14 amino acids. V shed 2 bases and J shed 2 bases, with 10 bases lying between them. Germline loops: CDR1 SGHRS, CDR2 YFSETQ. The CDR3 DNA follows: TGCGCCAGCAGCTTCGACCGGATACAAGAGACCCAGTACTTC. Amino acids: CASSFDRIQETQYF. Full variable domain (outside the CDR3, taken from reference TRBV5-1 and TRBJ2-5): KAGVTQTPRYLIKTRGQQVTLSCSPISGHRSVSWYQQTPGQGLQFLFEYFSETQRNKGNFPGRFSGRQFSNSRSEMNVSTLELGDSALYLCASSFDRIQETQYFGPGTRLLVL.

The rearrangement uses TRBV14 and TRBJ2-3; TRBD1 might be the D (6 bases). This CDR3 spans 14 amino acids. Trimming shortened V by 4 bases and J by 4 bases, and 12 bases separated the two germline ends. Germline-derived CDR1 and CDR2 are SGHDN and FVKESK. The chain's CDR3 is CASSRGPGPDTQYF. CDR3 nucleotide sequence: TGTGCCAGCAGCCGGGGGCCGGGGCCAGATACGCAGTATTTT. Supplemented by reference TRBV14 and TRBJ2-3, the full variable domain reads EAGVTQFPSHSVIEKGQTVTLRCDPISGHDNLYWYRRVMGKEIKFLLHFVKESKQDESGMPNNRFLAERTGGTYSTLKVQPAELEDSGVYFCASSRGPGPDTQYFGPGTRLTVL.

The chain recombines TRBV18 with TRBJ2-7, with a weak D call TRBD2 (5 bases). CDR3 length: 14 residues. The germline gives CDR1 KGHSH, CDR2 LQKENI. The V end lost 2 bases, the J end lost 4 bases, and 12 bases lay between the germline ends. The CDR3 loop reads CASSPYSGLYEQYF. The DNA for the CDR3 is TGTGCCAGCTCACCATATTCGGGGTTGTACGAGCAGTACTTC. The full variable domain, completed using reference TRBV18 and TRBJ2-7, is NAGVMQNPRHLVRRRGQEARLRCSPMKGHSHVYWYRQLPEEGLKFMVYLQKENIIDESGMPKERFSAEFPKEGPSILRIQQVVRGDSAAYFCASSPYSGLYEQYFGPGTRLTVT.

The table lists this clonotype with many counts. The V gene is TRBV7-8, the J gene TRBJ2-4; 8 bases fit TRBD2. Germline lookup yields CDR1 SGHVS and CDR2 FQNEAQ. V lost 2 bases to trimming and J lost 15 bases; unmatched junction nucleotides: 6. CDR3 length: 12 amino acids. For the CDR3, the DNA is TGTGCCAGCAGCTTAACCGGGACTAGTGTGTACTTC. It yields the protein CASSLTGTSVYF.

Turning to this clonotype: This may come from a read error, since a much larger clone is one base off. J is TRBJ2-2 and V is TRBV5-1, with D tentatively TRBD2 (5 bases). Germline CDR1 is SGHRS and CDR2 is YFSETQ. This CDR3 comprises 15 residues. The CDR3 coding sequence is TGCGCCAGCAGCTTAAGAAGGGCGAACACCGGGAAGCTGTTTTTT. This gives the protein CASSLRRANTGKLFF.

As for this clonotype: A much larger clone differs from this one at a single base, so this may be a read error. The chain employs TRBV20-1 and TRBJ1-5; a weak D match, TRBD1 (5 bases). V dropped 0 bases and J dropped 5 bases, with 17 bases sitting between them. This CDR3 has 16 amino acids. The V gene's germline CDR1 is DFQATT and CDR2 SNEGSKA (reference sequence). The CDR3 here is CSARDRAAGTYQPQHF. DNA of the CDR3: TGCAGTGCTAGAGATCGGGCGGCAGGGACCTATCAGCCCCAGCATTTT.

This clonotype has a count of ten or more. CDR3 loop: CASRGQGAGNTIYF. The CDR3 nucleotides read TGCGCCAGCAGGGGCCAGGGGGCTGGAAACACCATATATTTT. The chain employs TRBV5-1 and TRBJ1-3, with 7 bases lining up with TRBD1. Trimming at V came to 5 bases and at J to 2 bases, leaving 4 bases not matched to a gene. The CDR3 runs 14 residues. Germline V gives CDR1 SGHRS, CDR2 YFSETQ.

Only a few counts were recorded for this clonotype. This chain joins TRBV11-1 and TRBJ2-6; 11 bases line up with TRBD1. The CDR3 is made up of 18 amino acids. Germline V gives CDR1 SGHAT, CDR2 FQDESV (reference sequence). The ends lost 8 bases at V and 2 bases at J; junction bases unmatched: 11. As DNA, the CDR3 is TGTGCCAGCCGGAGGACAGGGGGCGATTTTACTGGGGCCAACGTCCTGACTTTC. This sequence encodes CASRRTGGDFTGANVLTF.